The clone carrying this T cell receptor (beta chain) was seen a handful of times. No antigen is known for it. These data belong to a study of T cell responses to AZD1222 COVID-19 vaccine. Study-level results: Baseline testing showed seropositivity in only six or seven AZD1222 recipients. Repertoires were obtained only post-peak T cell response. CD4 TCRs linked to vaccination spanned spike, dominating at 160-218 and 743-854. The donor cohort was predominantly white British with a female majority, and clonal diversity may have been underestimated.

Some clones are missing from TCRdb's copy, which holds only in-frame ones; the method was immunoSEQ multiplex PCR. The sample contains over 150,000 clones, 80% to 90% of which appear only once. Germline V gene lookup returns CDR1 SEHNR and CDR2 FQNEAQ (reference sequence). V was trimmed by 4 bases and J by 3 bases, leaving 15 bases between them. This CDR3 spans 15 amino acids. This chain joins TRBV7-9 and TRBJ2-5, with D perhaps TRBD1 or TRBD2 (6 bases each). The sequenced sample was peripheral blood, obtained on day 0 of MenACWY control vaccination. The source is an adult in good health. CDR3 sequence reads: CASSSEGGGEETQYF. The DNA of the CDR3 is TGTGCCAGCAGCTCCGAGGGGGGCGGGGAAGAGACCCAGTACTTC.